Following are 21 T cell receptor beta chains from one sample sequenced in a study of prognosis after radiotherapy for stage I lung cancer. Genomic DNA was subjected to two-round multiplex PCR for amplification of TCR beta CDR3. The first round of PCR was done with primers that matched each TRBV and TRBJ gene. TCRdb reprocessed the multiplex PCR reads with MiXCR, giving one entry per CDR3 protein. The table records some 13,000 distinct CDR3 sequences, about 50% of them present only once. The sample was PBMCs, taken before or after stereotactic body radiation therapy (not recorded which). These receptors were taken from a donor aged 50 or older with non-small cell lung cancer.

V is TRBV5-5 and J is TRBJ2-1, with D maybe TRBD1 (5 bases). This CDR3 region has 16 residues. CDR1 and CDR2 from the germline V gene are SGHKS and YYEKEE (reference sequence). Trimming pared 4 bases from V and 6 bases from J, leaving 20 bases between. The CDR3, as DNA: TGTGCCAGCAGCATCGAGTGGGTTTCAGGGTCCAATGAGCAGTTCTTC. Translation: CASSIEWVSGSNEQFF.

V is TRBV20-1 and J is TRBJ2-5, with 11 bases aligning to TRBD2. The CDR3 extends over 18 amino acids. The germline V gene has CDR1 DFQATT and CDR2 SNEGSKA (reference sequence). Trimming at V came to 0 bases and at J to 3 bases, leaving 12 bases not matched to a gene. CDR3 sequence (DNA): TGCAGTGCTAGAGATCTCGGCGTCGGGACTAGCGGAAAAGAGACCCAGTACTTC. Translating it yields CSARDLGVGTSGKETQYF.

V is TRBV6-2 or TRBV6-3 and J is TRBJ2-1, with 7 bases identical to TRBD2. The CDR3 contains 18 residues. Looked up from germline, CDR1 is MNHEY and CDR2 is SVGEGT. V shed 6 bases and J 3 bases; nucleotides not matched to a gene: 17. The DNA for the CDR3 is TGTGCCAGCAGCAGCAAGACTCTTGTGGGACTATACTACAATGAGCAGTTCTTC. Encoded protein: CASSSKTLVGLYYNEQFF.

The chain carries TRBV20-1 and TRBJ2-1; D uncertain. CDR3 size: 14 residues. The germline CDR1 and CDR2 sequences are DFQATT and SNEGSKA (reference sequence). V lost 0 bases, J lost 12 bases, and 18 bases lay in between. This CDR3 reads CSARESFALPLQFF. As DNA, the CDR3 is TGCAGTGCTAGAGAGTCATTCGCATTACCGTTGCAGTTCTTC.

Concerning this clonotype itself: A far larger clone is just one base off, so this is likely a read error. The chain carries TRBV6-5 and TRBJ2-7, with D perhaps TRBD1 (5 bases). CDR3 length equals 16 residues. Germline values: CDR1 MNHEY, CDR2 SVGAGI. In DNA form, the CDR3 reads TGTCCCAGCACTTCCCCAGGGTGGGGTCTCTCCTACGAGCAGTACTTC. Translating gives CPSTSPGWGLSYEQYF.

This clonotype was seen repeatedly, ten times or more. The chain has TRBV19 and TRBJ2-1; TRBD2 agrees at 8 bases. V lost 7 bases to trimming and J lost 7 bases; unmatched junction nucleotides: 12. There are 15 residues in the CDR3. Germline CDR1 and CDR2: LNHDA and SQIVND (reference sequence). This CDR3 is CASKLGGGRLNEQFF. CDR3 sequence (DNA): TGTGCCAGTAAGTTGGGTGGCGGGAGGCTGAATGAGCAGTTCTTC. Supplemented by reference TRBV19 and TRBJ2-1, the full variable domain reads DGGITQSPKYLFRKEGQNVTLSCEQNLNHDAMYWYRQDPGQGLRLIYYSQIVNDFQKGDIAEGYSVSREKKESFPLTVTSAQKNPTAFYLCASKLGGGRLNEQFFGPGTRLTVL.

This chain connects TRBV6-1 to TRBJ1-6; 7 bases line up with TRBD1. The CDR3 loop spans 16 amino acids. Germline loops: CDR1 MNHNS, CDR2 SASEGT. V trimming: 5 bases; J trimming: 3 bases; junction bases outside the gene matches: 7. CDR3 sequence reads: CASSHRGFSYNSPLHF. The CDR3 DNA follows: TGTGCCAGCAGTCACAGGGGTTTCAGCTATAATTCACCCCTCCACTTT.

As concerns this clonotype: With a far larger clone one base away, a read error is the likely cause. This chain uses TRBV6-2 or TRBV6-3 with TRBJ2-3; tentatively, D is TRBD1 or TRBD2 (7 bases each). Trimming removed 5 bases from V and 0 bases from J, with 24 bases in between. Germline V gene data show CDR1 as MNHEY and CDR2 as SVGEGT. The CDR3 loop spans 19 amino acids. The CDR3 sequence is CASSKAGQWLRTSTDTQYF. DNA of the CDR3: TGTGCCAGCAGTAAAGCGGGACAGTGGCTTAGAACGAGCACAGATACGCAGTATTTT.

This clonotype came up many times. The V gene is TRBV12-3 or TRBV12-4, the J gene TRBJ1-1; 7 bases agree with TRBD1. V lost 3 bases, J lost 5 bases, and 3 bases stayed unmatched. CDR3 length: 13 residues. The CDR3 DNA is TGTGCCAGCAGTTTGACAGGGAGGACTGAAGCTTTCTTT. Translating it yields CASSLTGRTEAFF.

This clonotype came up many times. The chain recombines TRBV6-1 with TRBJ2-2, with D tentatively TRBD1 or TRBD2 (5 bases each). Trimming cost V 7 bases and J 2 bases, with 20 bases left between them. The germline gives CDR1 MNHNS, CDR2 SASEGT. This CDR3 has 17 amino acids. This CDR3 is CASKGGPRDHNTGELFF. The CDR3 DNA follows: TGTGCCAGCAAAGGCGGTCCTCGGGACCACAACACCGGGGAGCTGTTTTTT.

This clonotype was recorded many times. This chain joins TRBV3-1 and TRBJ2-3, with D possibly called TRBD1 or TRBD2 (5 bases each). Germline-derived CDR1 and CDR2 are LGHDT and YNNKEL (reference sequence). The CDR3 spans 16 residues. The V end was cut by 0 bases, the J end by 8 bases, with 18 bases between. The CDR3 here is CASSQDVPGTRGTQYF. The CDR3 DNA is TGTGCCAGCAGCCAAGACGTCCCGGGCACTAGGGGTACGCAGTATTTT.

A word on this clonotype: A read error may produce the germline difference seen at one junction end. The rearrangement links TRBV9 to TRBJ1-2; possibly TRBD1 for D (6 bases). CDR3 length: 15 residues. Germline V CDR1 and CDR2: SGDLS, YYNGEE. CDR3 coding DNA: TGTGCCAGCAGCGTAGGTGGGACACCAAACTATTGCTACACCTTC. It specifies CASSVGGTPNYCYTF.

J is TRBJ2-7 and V is TRBV6-1, with 7 bases lining up with TRBD1. The CDR3 is made up of 12 amino acids. The ends lost 8 bases at V and 4 bases at J; junction bases unmatched: 5. Per the germline V gene, CDR1 is MNHNS and CDR2 is SASEGT. The CDR3 here is CASRDSLYEQYF. In DNA, the CDR3 is TGTGCCAGCCGGGACAGTCTTTACGAGCAGTACTTC.

This clonotype has at least ten counts. V is TRBV5-1 and J is TRBJ2-7; D is unclear. This CDR3 is 14 amino acids long. CDR1 and CDR2 (germline): SGHRS, YFSETQ. V was shortened by 0 bases and J by 0 bases, with 7 bases between the two germline ends. In nucleotides, the CDR3 is TGCGCCAGCAGCTTGGTGGCCCCCTCCTACGAGCAGTACTTC. Its translation is CASSLVAPSYEQYF.

This clonotype is labeled as medium-sized. The rearrangement joins TRBV6-4 to TRBJ1-6; perhaps TRBD1 as D (5 bases). CDR1 is MRHNA, CDR2 SNTAGT, per germline. Trimming left V 2 bases short and J 10 bases short, with 12 bases between. The CDR3 extends over 14 amino acids. The CDR3 sequence: CASSDEGIGSPLHF. The CDR3 region has the DNA TGTGCCAGCAGTGACGAGGGGATTGGATCACCCCTCCACTTT.

In regard to this clonotype: A far larger clone is a single base away, which makes a read error likely. V and J are TRBV6-8 and TRBJ1-5; 9 nucleotides align to TRBD1. CDR1 is MNHGY, CDR2 SAAAGT, per germline. The V gene end was trimmed by 6 bases and the J gene end by 2 bases; junction bases not matched to a gene: 5. The CDR3 has 15 amino acids. This CDR3 is CASRFGQGRNQPQHF. CDR3 sequence (DNA): TGTGCCAGCAGGTTTGGACAGGGGCGCAATCAGCCCCAGCATTTT.

With respect to this clonotype: A far larger clone is off by one base, so a read error is likely. The chain employs TRBV14 and TRBJ2-1, with TRBD2 matching 11 bases. This CDR3 region has 15 residues. The junction had 6 bases not matched to a gene; V was cut back by 6 bases and J by 5 bases. Germline-derived CDR1 and CDR2 are SGHDN and FVKESK. For the CDR3, the DNA is TGTGCCAGCAGAAGACTAGCGGGACTCCACAATGAGCAGTTCTTC. Its translation is CASRRLAGLHNEQFF.

This clonotype was seen repeatedly, ten times or more. This chain uses TRBV20-1 with TRBJ2-7; 11 bases map to TRBD2. Looked up from germline, CDR1 is DFQATT and CDR2 is SNEGSKA (reference sequence). The CDR3 totals 12 residues. V lost 2 bases and J lost 12; bases outside the gene matches: 6. CDR3 in DNA: TGCAGTGCTAGACCACTAGCGGGAGCGTCGTACTTC. Residues: CSARPLAGASYF.

By sample share, this clonotype is medium-sized. J is TRBJ2-1 and V is TRBV5-1, with D maybe TRBD1 (5 bases). The CDR3 totals 15 residues. V shed 6 bases and J shed 5 bases, with 18 bases lying between them. CDR1 SGHRS and CDR2 YFSETQ come from the germline V gene. The CDR3 DNA reads as TGCGCCAGCACCCGAGTAGCAGGGTCCAACAATGAGCAGTTCTTC. This translates into CASTRVAGSNNEQFF.

This clonotype was detected only once. The V and J genes are TRBV6-4 and TRBJ2-2; TRBD1 matches 7 bases. The V and J ends lost 4 bases and 7 bases, in that order; junction bases with no gene match: 9. Per the germline V gene, CDR1 is MRHNA and CDR2 is SNTAGT. CDR3 size: 15 residues. The CDR3 sequence is CASSVVQGTGGELFF. The CDR3 DNA is TGTGCCAGCAGTGTGGTACAGGGGACCGGCGGGGAGCTGTTTTTT.

The gene calls are TRBV6-1 and TRBJ2-5; TRBD2 matches at 9 bases. Germline CDR1 is MNHNS and CDR2 is SASEGT. The V gene end was trimmed by 1 base and the J gene end by 2 bases; junction bases not matched to a gene: 2. The CDR3 totals 15 residues. The DNA for the CDR3 is TGTGCCAGCAGTGAAGAGGCGGGAGGGCAAGAGACCCAGTACTTC. Its protein is CASSEEAGGQETQYF.